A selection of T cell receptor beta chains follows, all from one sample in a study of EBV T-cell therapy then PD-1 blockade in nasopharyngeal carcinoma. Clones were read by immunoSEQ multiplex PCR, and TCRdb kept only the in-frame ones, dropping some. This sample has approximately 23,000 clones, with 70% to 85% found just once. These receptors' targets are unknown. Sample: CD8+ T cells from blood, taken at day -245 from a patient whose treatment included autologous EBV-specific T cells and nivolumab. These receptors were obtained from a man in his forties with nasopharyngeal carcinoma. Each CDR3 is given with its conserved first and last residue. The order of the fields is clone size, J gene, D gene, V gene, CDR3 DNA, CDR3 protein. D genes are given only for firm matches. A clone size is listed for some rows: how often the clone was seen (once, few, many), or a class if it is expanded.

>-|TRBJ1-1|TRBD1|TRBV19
TGTGCCAGTAGTCTTTGGGACAGCGGGAACACTGAAGCTTTCTTT
CASSLWDSGNTEAFF
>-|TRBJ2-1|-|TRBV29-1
TGCAGCGTTGATAGCAACCCCCACATCGAGCAGTTCTTC
CSVDSNPHIEQFF
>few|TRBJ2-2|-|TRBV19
TGTGCCAGTAGTGCCCGTGGGGAAGGCACCGGGGAGCTGTTTTTT
CASSARGEGTGELFF
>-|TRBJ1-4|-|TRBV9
TGTGCCAGCAGCCAACGCGGGAGTAGGGCGAATGAAAAACTGTTTTTT
CASSQRGSRANEKLFF
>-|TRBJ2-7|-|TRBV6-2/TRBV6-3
TGTGCCAGCAGTAGCCATTCCTACGAGCAGTACTTC
CASSSHSYEQYF
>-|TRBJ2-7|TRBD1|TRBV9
TGTGCCAGCAGCGTAGGACAGGGAGAGCAGTACTTC
CASSVGQGEQYF
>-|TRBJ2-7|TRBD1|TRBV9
TGTGCCAGCAGCGTAGCGGCAGGGGGCAGCGAGCAGTACTTC
CASSVAAGGSEQYF
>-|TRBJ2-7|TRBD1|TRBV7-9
TGTGCCAGCAGCTACGAGGACAGGGCCTACGAGCAGTACTTC
CASSYEDRAYEQYF
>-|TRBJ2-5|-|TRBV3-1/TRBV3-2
TGTGCCAGCAGCCAGGACTACCGGGGGACCCAGTACTTC
CASSQDYRGTQYF
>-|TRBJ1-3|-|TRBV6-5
TGTGCCAGCAGTTACTTGGCAGGGCAAGGAAACACCATATATTTT
CASSYLAGQGNTIYF
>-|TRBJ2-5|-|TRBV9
TGTGCCAGCAGCGTAGAGGGCAACCAAGAGACCCAGTACTTC
CASSVEGNQETQYF
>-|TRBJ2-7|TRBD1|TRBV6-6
TGTGCCAGCAGTTACGCGCCCGGGACAGGGCACTTC
CASSYAPGTGHF
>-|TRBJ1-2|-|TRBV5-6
TGTGCCAGCAGCTTTGTTGAGGGCGCACGCTATGGCTACACCTTC
CASSFVEGARYGYTF
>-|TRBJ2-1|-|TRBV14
TGTGCCAGCAGCCGGCGAGGGGGGCCCTACAATGAGCAGTTCTTC
CASSRRGGPYNEQFF
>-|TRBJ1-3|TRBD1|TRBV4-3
TGCGCCAGCAGCCCGGGGACAGGGCGCGGAAACACCATATATTTT
CASSPGTGRGNTIYF
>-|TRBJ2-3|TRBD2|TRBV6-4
TGTGCCAGCAGTGCCCTAGCGGGGGAGGCAGATACGCAGTATTTT
CASSALAGEADTQYF
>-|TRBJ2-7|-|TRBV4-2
TGTGCCAGCAGCCAAGATTTCACGGGGGCGCCTAACGAGCAGTACTTC
CASSQDFTGAPNEQYF
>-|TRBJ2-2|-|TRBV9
TGTGCCAGCAGCGTAGACGGCCCCGGGGAGCTGTTTTTT
CASSVDGPGELFF
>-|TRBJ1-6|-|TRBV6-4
TGTGCCAGCAGCGAGACAGGAGGAGTTGGTAATTCACCCCTCCACTTT
CASSETGGVGNSPLHF
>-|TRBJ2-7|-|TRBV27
TGTGCCAGCGCCGGGAGCCTCACCTACGAGCAGTACTTC
CASAGSLTYEQYF
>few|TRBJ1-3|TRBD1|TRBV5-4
TGTGCCAGCAGTTTCCAGGGGGGCACTGGAAACACCATATATTTT
CASSFQGGTGNTIYF
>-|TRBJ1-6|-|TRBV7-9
TGTGCCAGCAGCTCCCCCCTGCGGGCCCATTCACCCCTCCACTTT
CASSSPLRAHSPLHF
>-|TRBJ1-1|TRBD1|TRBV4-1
TGCGCCAGCAGCTACGGGACAGGGCTGAACACTGAAGCTTTCTTT
CASSYGTGLNTEAFF
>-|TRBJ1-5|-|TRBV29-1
TGCAGCGTTGTTGACAGATGGGATCAGCCCCAGCATTTT
CSVVDRWDQPQHF
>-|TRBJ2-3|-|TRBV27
TGTGCCAGCAGCCCCGCCTACGATACGCAGTATTTT
CASSPAYDTQYF
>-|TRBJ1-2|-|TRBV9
TGTGCCAGCAGCGGGCGGTATGGCTACACCTTC
CASSGRYGYTF
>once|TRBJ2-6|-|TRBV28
TGTGCCAGCAGGGTAAGCTGGGCCAACGTCCTGACTTTC
CASRVSWANVLTF
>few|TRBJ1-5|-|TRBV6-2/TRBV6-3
TGTGCCAGCAGTCAATCTCGCCGGGACCCCTGGGGTCAGCCCCAGCATTTT
CASSQSRRDPWGQPQHF
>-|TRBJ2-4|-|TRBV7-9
TGTGCCAGCAGCCCGCCGGCAGGAGCCAAAAACATTCAGTACTTC
CASSPPAGAKNIQYF